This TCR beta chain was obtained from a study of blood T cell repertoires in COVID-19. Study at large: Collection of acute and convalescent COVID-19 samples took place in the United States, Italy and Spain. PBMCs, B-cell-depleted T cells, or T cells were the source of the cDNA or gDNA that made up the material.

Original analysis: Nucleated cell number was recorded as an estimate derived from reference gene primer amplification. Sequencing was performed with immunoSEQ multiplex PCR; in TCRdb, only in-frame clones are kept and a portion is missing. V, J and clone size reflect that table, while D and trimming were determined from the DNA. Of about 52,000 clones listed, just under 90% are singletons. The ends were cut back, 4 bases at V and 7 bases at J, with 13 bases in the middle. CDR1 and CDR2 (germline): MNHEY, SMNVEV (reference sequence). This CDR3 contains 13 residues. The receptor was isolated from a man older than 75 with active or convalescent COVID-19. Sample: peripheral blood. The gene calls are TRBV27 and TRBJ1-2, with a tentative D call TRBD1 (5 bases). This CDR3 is CASSSARGGGYTF. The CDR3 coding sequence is TGTGCCAGCAGTTCAGCTCGGGGGGGTGGCTACACCTTC.